This T cell receptor beta chain was profiled in a study of blood T cell repertoires in COVID-19. On the study more broadly: Samples came from the United States, Italy and Spain, spanning acute and convalescent COVID-19. T cells, B-cell-depleted T cells, or PBMCs provided the cDNA or gDNA that served as material.

The table lists this clone with a count of one. Per the study methods: Amplifying reference gene primers gave estimates of nucleated cell counts. Using immunoSEQ multiplex PCR, the repertoire was profiled, and TCRdb retains in-frame clones only, with some absent. That table is the source of V, J and clone size, and D and trimming were worked out from the DNA. The sample contains under 300,000 clones, 86% of which appear only once. The CDR3 spans 16 residues. Per germline, CDR1 SEHNR and CDR2 FQNEAQ (reference sequence). The V segment lost 5 bases and the J segment 8 bases; nucleotides outside the gene matches: 7.

Sequencing was carried out using peripheral blood. V is TRBV7-9 and J is TRBJ2-1; TRBD2 matches 15 bases. This TCR derives from a man in his sixties with acute or convalescent COVID-19. DNA of the CDR3: TGTGCCAGCAGCCATACGGGACTAGCGGGAGGTTATGAGCAGTTCTTC. It is translated as CASSHTGLAGGYEQFF.